One and the same sample provided the 18 T cell receptor beta chains below, sequenced in a study of cytomegalovirus exposure and HLA in healthy donors. Primers: 60 Vbeta forward and 13 Jbeta reverse. Some clones are missing from TCRdb's copy, which holds only in-frame ones; the method was immunoSEQ multiplex PCR. Seen here are 100,000 to 150,000 clones, over 15% observed once, and the top ten hold about 2.6%. Sequenced: PBMCs. These receptors came from a female donor in good health and CMV-seropositive.

The chain carries TRBV6-1 and TRBJ2-1, with 8 positions matching TRBD2. Germline loops: CDR1 MNHNS, CDR2 SASEGT. Unmatched junction bases numbered 7, after V lost 2 bases and J lost 7 bases. The CDR3 extends over 15 amino acids. The CDR3 region has the DNA TGTGCCAGCAGTGAACCCGGGAGGGCCAGGAATGAGCAGTTCTTC. Its protein is CASSEPGRARNEQFF.

This clone has only a few counts. The chain has TRBV7-2 and TRBJ1-4, with D perhaps matching TRBD1 (6 bases). The germline V and J ends were trimmed by 2 bases and 3 bases, with 13 bases remaining between them. The CDR3 covers 16 residues. Germline-derived CDR1 and CDR2 are SGHTA and FQGNSA. The CDR3 reads CASSLNGGASNEKLFF. For the CDR3, the DNA is TGTGCCAGCAGCTTAAATGGGGGGGCATCTAATGAAAAACTGTTTTTT.

The rearrangement links TRBV7-9 to TRBJ2-7; no clear D. Trimming removed 7 bases from V and 0 bases from J, with 10 bases in between. Germline V gene data show CDR1 as SEHNR and CDR2 as FQNEAQ (reference sequence). The CDR3 is 13 amino acids. DNA for the CDR3: TGTGCCAGCACCCGGTCCGTCTCCTACGAGCAGTACTTC. This sequence encodes CASTRSVSYEQYF.

This clone has just a few counts. J is TRBJ1-2 and V is TRBV19, with a weak D call TRBD1 (6 bases). Germline V CDR1 and CDR2: LNHDA, SQIVND (reference sequence). The CDR3 contains 12 residues. Deletions cut 4 bases from V and 9 bases from J, with 12 bases between. The CDR3 loop is CASSTQQGSYTF. The CDR3 DNA follows: TGTGCCAGTAGTACACAACAGGGTAGCTACACCTTC. The entire variable domain, with the rest obtained from reference TRBV19 and TRBJ1-2, is as follows: DGGITQSPKYLFRKEGQNVTLSCEQNLNHDAMYWYRQDPGQGLRLIYYSQIVNDFQKGDIAEGYSVSREKKESFPLTVTSAQKNPTAFYLCASSTQQGSYTFGSGTRLTVV.

This clone was picked up a small number of times. The V call is TRBV27, the J call TRBJ1-2; D is unresolved. Trimming took off 9 bases at V and 4 bases at J, with 12 bases between the two ends. Germline assignment: CDR1 MNHEY and CDR2 SMNVEV (reference sequence). This CDR3 has 12 amino acids. In nucleotides, the CDR3 is TGTGCCAGTGGGCCTAACTTCTATGGCTACACCTTC. As protein: CASGPNFYGYTF.

The chain is built from TRBV7-2 and TRBJ2-7, with 9 bases fitting TRBD2. V dropped 1 base and J dropped 2; count of bases not matched to a gene: 6. The V gene's germline CDR1 is SGHTA and CDR2 FQGNSA. The CDR3 is 16 residues long. CDR3 sequence reads: CASSLGSAGGTYEQYF. Here the CDR3 DNA reads TGTGCCAGCAGCTTAGGGTCAGCGGGGGGAACCTACGAGCAGTACTTC.

This clone has more than one count but fewer than ten. This sample also contains other DNA sequences that code for the same CDR3. The chain combines TRBV9 with TRBJ2-7; D not certain. Trimming left V 0 bases short and J 0 bases short, with 7 bases between. This CDR3 contains 14 residues. Germline lookup yields CDR1 SGDLS and CDR2 YYNGEE. CDR3 residues: CASSVVPSSYEQYF. The CDR3 coding sequence is TGTGCCAGCAGCGTAGTACCCAGCTCCTACGAGCAGTACTTC.

In this sample, this clone turned up a few times. This chain connects TRBV5-1 to TRBJ2-1, with 9 positions matching TRBD1. This CDR3 has 14 residues. The V gene's germline CDR1 is SGHRS and CDR2 YFSETQ. V dropped 4 bases and J dropped 4; count of bases not matched to a gene: 3. The CDR3 region has the DNA TGCGCCAGCAGCCCGGGACAGGGATACAATGAGCAGTTCTTC. Amino acids: CASSPGQGYNEQFF.

This clone has only a few counts. The chain links TRBV5-6 to TRBJ2-1; 11 nucleotides line up with TRBD1. The CDR3 contains 15 residues. V lost 1 base and J lost 9; bases outside the gene matches: 6. CDR1 and CDR2 (germline): SGHDT, YYEEEE. The CDR3 spells CASSLYGTGGFEQFF. The CDR3 bases are TGTGCCAGCAGCTTGTATGGGACAGGGGGATTTGAGCAGTTCTTC.

V is TRBV15 and J is TRBJ1-1, with D uncertain. Germline V gene data show CDR1 as LNHNV and CDR2 as YYDKDF (reference sequence). V gave up 1 base and J gave up 0 bases, with 18 bases separating them. This CDR3 has 18 amino acids. The DNA for the CDR3 is TGTGCCACCAGCAGAGGCGGAGAACACTTTGAGATGAACACTGAAGCTTTCTTT. Encoded protein: CATSRGGEHFEMNTEAFF.

A few counts support this clone. The rearrangement joins TRBV19 to TRBJ1-1; 9 bases are shared with TRBD1. Germline V gives CDR1 LNHDA, CDR2 SQIVND (reference sequence). Trimming cost V 0 bases and J 3 bases; bases outside gene matches: 2. CDR3 size: 15 residues. In DNA, the CDR3 is TGTGCCAGTAGTATAGAAGGGACAGGGCACACTGAAGCTTTCTTT. Amino acid sequence: CASSIEGTGHTEAFF. The full variable domain, in which reference TRBV19 and TRBJ1-1 provide the parts outside the CDR3, is DGGITQSPKYLFRKEGQNVTLSCEQNLNHDAMYWYRQDPGQGLRLIYYSQIVNDFQKGDIAEGYSVSREKKESFPLTVTSAQKNPTAFYLCASSIEGTGHTEAFFGQGTRLTVV.

This chain joins TRBV7-9 and TRBJ2-7, with TRBD1 identical over 8 bases. Germline V CDR1 and CDR2: SEHNR, FQNEAQ (reference sequence). The CDR3 covers 16 residues. V was clipped by 3 bases and J by 1 base; unmatched bases: 8. CDR3: CASSFLQGAISYEQYF. In DNA form, the CDR3 reads TGTGCCAGCAGCTTTCTGCAGGGGGCTATTTCCTACGAGCAGTACTTC.

The chain recombines TRBV20-1 with TRBJ2-3; D is perhaps TRBD2 (5 bases). Trimming pared 3 bases from V and 9 bases from J, leaving 10 bases between. In germline, CDR1 is DFQATT, CDR2 SNEGSKA (reference sequence). The CDR3 has 11 amino acids. For the CDR3, the DNA is TGCAGTGCTAGGCTAGCAAGCACGCAGTATTTT. It codes for CSARLASTQYF.

The rearrangement uses TRBV11-2 and TRBJ2-1; the match to TRBD2 covers 7 bases. This CDR3 has 15 amino acids. CDR1 and CDR2 (germline): SGHAT, FQNNGV. The trim removed 5 bases at V and 5 bases at J, leaving 9 bases unmatched. This chain's CDR3 is CASSAGTITNNEQFF. CDR3 nucleotide sequence: TGTGCCAGCAGCGCCGGGACTATAACTAACAATGAGCAGTTCTTC.

This clone was observed a handful of times. The J gene is TRBJ1-5, the V gene TRBV30; D not certain. Germline V gene lookup returns CDR1 GTSNPN and CDR2 SVGIG (reference sequence). This CDR3 is 13 amino acids long. Trimming cost V 0 bases and J 11 bases, with 14 bases left between them. The chain's CDR3 is CAWSVSTGTAQHF. The DNA of the CDR3 is TGTGCCTGGAGTGTATCAACTGGTACAGCCCAGCATTTT.

V usage is TRBV5-1 and J usage is TRBJ1-5; unclear D gene. Trimming stripped 5 bases from V and 7 bases from J, with 16 bases between. Germline CDR1 reads SGHRS; CDR2 reads YFSETQ. CDR3 length equals 14 residues. CDR3 coding DNA: TGCGCCAGCAGTTCCCAACGCGGAGGCCAGCCCCAGCATTTT. As protein: CASSSQRGGQPQHF.

This sequence joins TRBV7-2 and TRBJ2-7; 11 positions agree with TRBD2. The CDR3 sequence is 18 residues long. Germline assignment: CDR1 SGHTA and CDR2 FQGNSA. Losses at the gene ends were 4 bases for V and 0 bases for J; bases not matched to a gene: 11. The CDR3 bases are TGTGCCAGCAGCTCCCGGGCCCTAACTAGCGGGAGCTCCTACGAGCAGTACTTC. It translates to CASSSRALTSGSSYEQYF.

The chain has TRBV4-1 and TRBJ1-1; 8 bases line up with TRBD1. V gave up 0 bases and J gave up 4 bases; unmatched junction bases: 13. From germline, CDR1 is MGHRA and CDR2 YSYEKL. CDR3 size: 18 residues. CDR3 loop: CASSQERQGAIQSTEAFF. The DNA for the CDR3 is TGCGCCAGCAGCCAAGAGCGGCAGGGGGCGATTCAAAGCACTGAAGCTTTCTTT.